The T cell receptor beta chain described here comes from a study of OX40 agonist ivuxolimab in advanced cancers. Background on the study: Patients were treated with ivuxolimab, an agonistic anti-OX40 (CD134) antibody. A history of anti-PD-1, anti-PD-L1 or anti-CTLA-4 therapy was acceptable, and more than 30% had some. Patients assigned to dose escalation were diagnosed with hepatocellular carcinoma, melanoma, renal cell or head and neck cancer. Findings of the study overall: Low normalized T-cell clonal expansion also characterized some of the nonresponders.

Concerning this clone itself: Antigen: not known. The conserved final phenylalanine or tryptophan is absent from the CDR3, which likely points to a read error.

The CDR3 spans 15 residues. Per the germline V gene, CDR1 is SGHRS and CDR2 is YFSETQ. The V and J ends lost 0 bases and 1 base respectively, with 7 bases between them. Generated by immunoSEQ multiplex PCR, the TCRdb table keeps only in-frame clones and is missing some. The sample contains 70,000 or so clones, about 86% of which appear only once. The gene calls are TRBV5-1 and TRBJ2-2; D perhaps matches TRBD1 (5 bases). The sample here was CD4+ or CD8+ T cells sorted from blood, taken in a trial of the OX40 agonist ivuxolimab. The clonotype was recovered from an adult with an advanced solid tumor such as melanoma, head and neck, liver or kidney cancer. The CDR3 nucleotides are TGCGCCAGCAGCTTGGACAGGTTGAACACCGGGGAGCTGTTTTCT. Translated, it gives CASSLDRLNTGELFS.